The 15 T cell receptor beta chains reported below all come from one sample, sequenced in a study of cytomegalovirus exposure and HLA in healthy donors. Primers included in the PCR were 60 Vbeta and 13 Jbeta primers. Measured with immunoSEQ multiplex PCR; TCRdb has only the in-frame clones, and not every one. The repertoire holds about 190,000 clones, under 80% seen once, with 4% to 5% in the top ten. The source material was PBMCs. The receptor source for this set is a man aged 30-40 years in good health and CMV-seropositive.

The chain couples TRBV10-2 to TRBJ2-3, with D unclear. Trimming took 6 bases from V and 0 from J, leaving 13 bases between them. The length of the CDR3 is 15 residues. The germline CDR1 and CDR2 sequences are WSHSY and SAAADI. CDR3 in DNA: TGCGCCAGCAGGGAGACCTATTCTAGCACAGATACGCAGTATTTT. Translated, it gives CASRETYSSTDTQYF.

This clone was recorded a few times. This chain links TRBV6-5 with TRBJ2-7; no clear D gene. Trimming shortened V by 4 bases and J by 1 base, and 11 bases separated the two germline ends. Germline V gene data show CDR1 as MNHEY and CDR2 as SVGAGI. This CDR3 is built from 14 residues. The CDR3 bases are TGTGCCAGCAGTTCCCACTATTCTTCCTACGAGCAGTACTTC. Translation: CASSSHYSSYEQYF.

The CDR3: CASSLGDFTDTQYF. DNA of the CDR3: TGCGCCAGCAGCTTGGGGGACTTCACAGATACGCAGTATTTT. The chain has TRBV5-1 and TRBJ2-3, with a tentative D call TRBD2 (6 bases). The CDR3 is made up of 14 amino acids. Trimming removed 0 bases at V and 2 bases at J, with 7 bases between. Germline assignment: CDR1 SGHRS and CDR2 YFSETQ.

This chain joins TRBV4-3 and TRBJ2-2, with TRBD1 matching 9 bases. The CDR3 is made up of 15 amino acids. The trim removed 5 bases at V and 6 bases at J, leaving 7 bases unmatched. CDR1 is LGHNA and CDR2 is YSLEER in the germline V gene. The CDR3 DNA follows: TGCGCCAGCAGCTATACAGGGGGCGCGGCCGGGGAGCTGTTTTTT. Its protein is CASSYTGGAAGELFF.

The chain couples TRBV7-2 to TRBJ1-5; D possibly corresponds to TRBD1 (5 bases). The CDR3 runs 14 residues. Germline CDR1 and CDR2: SGHTA and FQGNSA. With 5 bases removed from V and 0 bases from J, the gap between germline ends came to 8 bases. The CDR3 loop is CASSKQASNQPQHF. CDR3 DNA sequence: TGTGCCAGCAGCAAACAGGCTAGCAATCAGCCCCAGCATTTT.

This rearrangement joins TRBV7-9 to TRBJ2-7; no clear D. V dropped 3 bases and J dropped 0 bases, with 12 bases sitting between them. The CDR3 totals 15 residues. Germline V gives CDR1 SEHNR, CDR2 FQNEAQ (reference sequence). The CDR3 loop is CASSFTQTSSYEQYF. CDR3 nucleotide sequence: TGTGCCAGCAGCTTCACCCAGACAAGCTCCTACGAGCAGTACTTC.

The sample holds a few counts of this clone. The rearrangement joins TRBV7-9 to TRBJ2-3, with 7 bases that match TRBD2. Germline values: CDR1 SEHNR, CDR2 FQNEAQ (reference sequence). The junction had 4 bases not matched to a gene; V was cut back by 3 bases and J by 4 bases. The CDR3 is made up of 14 amino acids. In nucleotides, the CDR3 is TGTGCCAGCAGCTTTGCGGGAGATGCAGATACGCAGTATTTT. Its protein is CASSFAGDADTQYF. Full variable domain (outside the CDR3, taken from reference TRBV7-9 and TRBJ2-3): DTGVSQNPRHKITKRGQNVTFRCDPISEHNRLYWYRQTLGQGPEFLTYFQNEAQLEKSRLLSDRFSAERPKGSFSTLEIQRTEQGDSAMYLCASSFAGDADTQYFGPGTRLTVL.

This clone was observed a single time. The rearrangement links TRBV7-9 to TRBJ2-2; maybe TRBD1 (6 bases). Germline CDR1 SEHNR, CDR2 FQNEAQ (reference sequence). Trimming stripped 2 bases from V and 1 base from J, with 8 bases between. This CDR3 spans 15 amino acids. The CDR3: CASSLPGQNTGELFF. The DNA for the CDR3 is TGTGCCAGCAGCTTACCGGGACAGAACACCGGGGAGCTGTTTTTT.

The V gene is TRBV7-9, the J gene TRBJ2-7; D is unresolved. The V gene's germline CDR1 is SEHNR and CDR2 FQNEAQ (reference sequence). Trimming cost V 3 bases and J 1 base, with 4 bases left between them. This CDR3 is 12 amino acids long. The CDR3 DNA is TGTGCCAGCAGCTTGACTTCCTACGAGCAGTACTTC. Amino acids: CASSLTSYEQYF.

This clone was observed a few times. The CDR3 here is CASSLGQRYLSYEQYF. DNA for the CDR3: TGTGCCAGCTCACTGGGGCAGAGGTATTTGTCCTACGAGCAGTACTTC. The genes are TRBV18 and TRBJ2-7; maybe TRBD1 (5 bases). V lost 4 bases and J lost 1, with 17 bases in between. This CDR3 spans 16 amino acids. Germline CDR1 reads KGHSH; CDR2 reads LQKENI. The variable domain in full, completed from reference TRBV18 and TRBJ2-7, reads NAGVMQNPRHLVRRRGQEARLRCSPMKGHSHVYWYRQLPEEGLKFMVYLQKENIIDESGMPKERFSAEFPKEGPSILRIQQVVRGDSAAYFCASSLGQRYLSYEQYFGPGTRLTVT.

V usage is TRBV30 and J usage is TRBJ1-1; D remains unclear. CDR1 GTSNPN and CDR2 SVGIG come from the germline V gene (reference sequence). CDR3 length: 14 amino acids. The V gene lost 0 bases and the J gene lost 1 base, with 9 bases spanning the gap. The CDR3 DNA reads TGTGCCTGGAGTGTTGGCGGTACGAACACTGAAGCTTTCTTT. It translates to CAWSVGGTNTEAFF.

This clone appeared a few times. This chain uses TRBV19 with TRBJ1-5; D remains unclear. Germline CDR1 LNHDA, CDR2 SQIVND (reference sequence). V lost 5 bases and J 4 bases, leaving 9 bases between the germline ends. The CDR3 length is 13 residues. CDR3 in DNA: TGTGCCAGTAGTCCGGCGGTGAATCAGCCCCAGCATTTT. Translating it yields CASSPAVNQPQHF. The full variable domain, with the rest looked up from reference TRBV19 and TRBJ1-5, is DGGITQSPKYLFRKEGQNVTLSCEQNLNHDAMYWYRQDPGQGLRLIYYSQIVNDFQKGDIAEGYSVSREKKESFPLTVTSAQKNPTAFYLCASSPAVNQPQHFGDGTRLSIL.

The chain uses TRBV5-5 and TRBJ1-2; no firm D call. The germline V gene has CDR1 SGHKS and CDR2 YYEKEE (reference sequence). The germline V and J ends were trimmed by 3 bases and 5 bases, with 5 bases remaining between them. The CDR3 contains 11 residues. The CDR3 sequence is CASSYQYGYTF. In DNA, the CDR3 is TGTGCCAGCAGCTATCAGTATGGCTACACCTTC.

The chain recombines TRBV4-3 with TRBJ1-3, with D uncertain. The length of the CDR3 is 17 residues. Trimming cost V 0 bases and J 0 bases, with 12 bases left between them. Germline V CDR1 and CDR2: LGHNA, YSLEER. Here the CDR3 DNA reads TGCGCCAGCAGCCAAGATCACGGCCCTAGCTCTGGAAACACCATATATTTT. Translation: CASSQDHGPSSGNTIYF.

This clone was counted only a few times. V is TRBV28 and J is TRBJ1-5, with D possibly TRBD1 on 6 matching bases. V lost 6 bases and J 5 bases, leaving 14 bases between the germline ends. The germline V gene encodes CDR1 MDHEN and CDR2 SYDVKM. CDR3 size: 14 residues. The CDR3 DNA reads TGTGCCAGCAGATTACAGGGCAACGATCAGCCCCAGCATTTT. The encoded protein is CASRLQGNDQPQHF.